The rows below give T cell receptor beta chains drawn from one sample of a study of siplizumab effects on memory and regulatory T cells. Profiling relied on immunoSEQ multiplex PCR, and the TCRdb table lists in-frame clones only, not all of them. The repertoire has 55,000 to 70,000 clones, approximately 95% of them found once; the top ten carry about 40%. Specimen: CD8+ T cells sorted from blood. The source of these receptors is a human donor in good health. Both conserved end residues are part of each CDR3.

CASSYQGYNEQFF	TRBV6-4	TRBJ2-1
CASSLQSYRGADTQYF	TRBV19	TRBJ2-3
CASGSPPYYGYTF	TRBV12-5	TRBJ1-2
CASSLGQGRIDEQYF	TRBV4-1	TRBJ2-7
CSVRTGYAEAFF	TRBV29-1	TRBJ1-1
CASSMRALTSTQYF	TRBV7-2	TRBJ2-3
CASSFTPGLGYNEQFF	TRBV2	TRBJ2-1
CASSEPGFEQYF	TRBV6-1	TRBJ2-7
CASSASATQGYTYEQYF	TRBV7-3	TRBJ2-7
CASSPGQGLLQGYTF	TRBV4-1	TRBJ1-2
CASSPPQGRGTEAFF	TRBV18	TRBJ1-1
CASSFEDGSRRTDTQYF	TRBV28	TRBJ2-3
CASSRAGTGYYEQYF	TRBV19	TRBJ2-7
CASSFQETYEQYF	TRBV7-9	TRBJ2-7
CASSIGGSSEQYF	TRBV19	TRBJ2-7
CSVQGVAGGPTDTQYF	TRBV29-1	TRBJ2-3
CASSAVGTSGRAEQYF	TRBV5-6	TRBJ2-7
CASSQGLQGGYEQYF	TRBV4-1	TRBJ2-7
CASGGTGNQPQHF	TRBV27	TRBJ1-5
CASSQVRGTGNYNEQFF	TRBV4-2	TRBJ2-1
CASSESNWGQGYTF	TRBV25-1	TRBJ1-2
CASSPRHTSTDTQYF	TRBV11-3	TRBJ2-3
CASSSLGTGLANYGYTF	TRBV19	TRBJ1-2
CASSPGSQETQYF	TRBV6-6	TRBJ2-5
CASGPTVYEQYF	TRBV12-5	TRBJ2-7
CASSLRVGRGRDTQYF	TRBV7-8	TRBJ2-3